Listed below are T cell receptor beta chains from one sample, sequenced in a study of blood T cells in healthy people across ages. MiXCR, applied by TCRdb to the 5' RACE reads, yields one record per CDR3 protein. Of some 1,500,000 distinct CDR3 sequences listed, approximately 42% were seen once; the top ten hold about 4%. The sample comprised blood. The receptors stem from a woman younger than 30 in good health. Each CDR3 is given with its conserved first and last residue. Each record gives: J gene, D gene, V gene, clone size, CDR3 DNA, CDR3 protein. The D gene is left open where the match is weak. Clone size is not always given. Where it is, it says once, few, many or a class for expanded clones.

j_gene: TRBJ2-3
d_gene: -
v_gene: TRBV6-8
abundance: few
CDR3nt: TGTGCCAGCGGCACTCCCTGGGGCGCTGGCACAGATACGCAGTATTTT
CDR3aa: CASGTPWGAGTDTQYF

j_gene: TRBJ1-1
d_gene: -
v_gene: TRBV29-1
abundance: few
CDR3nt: TGCAGCGTTGAGCTAGGACAGATCGGCACTGAAGCTTTCTTT
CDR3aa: CSVELGQIGTEAFF

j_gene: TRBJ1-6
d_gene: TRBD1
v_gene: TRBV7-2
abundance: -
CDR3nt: TGTGCCGGCAGCTTAGTGGGGACAGGGTTGCCGAATTCACCCCTCCACTTT
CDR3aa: CAGSLVGTGLPNSPLHF

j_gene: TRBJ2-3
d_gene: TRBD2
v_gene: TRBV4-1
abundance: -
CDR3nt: TGCGCCAGCAGCCAAGATGAGCTGCTAGCGGGGAGAATCAGCACAGATACGCAGTATTTT
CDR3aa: CASSQDELLAGRISTDTQYF

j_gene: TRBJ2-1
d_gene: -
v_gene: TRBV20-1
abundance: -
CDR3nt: TGCAGTGCTAGACTAGTAGTAGTAGTGAATGAGCAGTTCTTC
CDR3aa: CSARLVVVVNEQFF

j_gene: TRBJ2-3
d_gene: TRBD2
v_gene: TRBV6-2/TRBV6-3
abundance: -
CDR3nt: TGTGCCAGCACCCAGACCGGGAGGGCCAAGGGTACGCAGTATTTT
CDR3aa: CASTQTGRAKGTQYF

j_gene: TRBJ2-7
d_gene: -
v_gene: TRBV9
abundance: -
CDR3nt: TGTGCCAGCAGCGTAGCGCAGAGTCCCCCCTACGAGCAGTACTTC
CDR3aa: CASSVAQSPPYEQYF

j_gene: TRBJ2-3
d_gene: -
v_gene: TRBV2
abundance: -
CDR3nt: TGTGCCAGCACGGCTGATACGCAGTATTTT
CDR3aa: CASTADTQYF

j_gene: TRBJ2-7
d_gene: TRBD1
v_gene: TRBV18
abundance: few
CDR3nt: TGTGCCAGCTCACCCCTGGGACAGGTAAAGTACGAGCAGTACTTC
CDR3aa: CASSPLGQVKYEQYF

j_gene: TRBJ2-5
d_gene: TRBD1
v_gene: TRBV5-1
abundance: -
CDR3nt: TGCGCCAGCAGCAGACGACAGGGACAGACCCAAGAGACCCAGTACTTC
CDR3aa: CASSRRQGQTQETQYF

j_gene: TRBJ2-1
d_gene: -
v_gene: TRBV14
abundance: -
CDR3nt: TGTGCCAGCAGCCACGACACGGGAAGGTGGCAGTTCTTC
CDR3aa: CASSHDTGRWQFF

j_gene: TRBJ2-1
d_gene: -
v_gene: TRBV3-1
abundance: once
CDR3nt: TGTGCCAGCAGCCAAGCCCATCGGTCAGGGGTAAAGTTCTTC
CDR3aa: CASSQAHRSGVKFF

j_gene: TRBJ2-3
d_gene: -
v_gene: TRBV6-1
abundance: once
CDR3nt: TGTGCCAGCAGTCGCGAAGTGGGTCGGGGGCTCACAGATACGCAGTATTTT
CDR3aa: CASSREVGRGLTDTQYF

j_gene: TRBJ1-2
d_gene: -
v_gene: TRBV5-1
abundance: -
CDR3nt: TGCGCCAGCAGCTTGGGGGACCTTCTGGCTAACTATGGCCACACCTTC
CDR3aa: CASSLGDLLANYGHTF

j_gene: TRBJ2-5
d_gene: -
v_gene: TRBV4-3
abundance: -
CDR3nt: TGCGCCAGCAGCCAAGCGGTACGGGGAAACGGAAGAGAGACCCAGTACTTC
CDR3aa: CASSQAVRGNGRETQYF

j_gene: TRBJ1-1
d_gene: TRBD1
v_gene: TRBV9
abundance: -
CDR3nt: TGTGCCAGCAGCACTGGACAGGGGCATACTGAAGCTTTCTTT
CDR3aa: CASSTGQGHTEAFF

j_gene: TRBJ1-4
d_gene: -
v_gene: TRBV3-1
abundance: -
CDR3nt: TGTGCCAGCAGCCAAGCCGGTAGTGCTGAAAAACTGTTTTTT
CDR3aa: CASSQAGSAEKLFF

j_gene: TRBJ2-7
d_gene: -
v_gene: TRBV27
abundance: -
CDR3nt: TGTGCCAAGGCGGGGACACCCCAGAACGAGCAGTACTTC
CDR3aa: CAKAGTPQNEQYF

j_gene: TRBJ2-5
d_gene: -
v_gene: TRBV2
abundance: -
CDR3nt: TGTGCCAGCAATCCCCAGGGGAGACAAGAGACCCAGTACTTC
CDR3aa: CASNPQGRQETQYF

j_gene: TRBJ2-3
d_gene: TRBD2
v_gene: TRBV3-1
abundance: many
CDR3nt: TGTGCCAGCAGCCAAGATTGGGGACTAGCGGGCACAGATACGCAGTATTTT
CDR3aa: CASSQDWGLAGTDTQYF

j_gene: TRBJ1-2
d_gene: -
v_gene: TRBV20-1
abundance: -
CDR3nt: TGCAGTGCTAGACGCCAGGCCGACTATGGCTACACCTTC
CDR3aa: CSARRQADYGYTF

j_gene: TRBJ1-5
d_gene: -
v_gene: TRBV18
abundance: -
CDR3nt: TGTGCCAGCAGGGATGAAAAATGGGGCAATCAGCCCCAGCATTTT
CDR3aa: CASRDEKWGNQPQHF

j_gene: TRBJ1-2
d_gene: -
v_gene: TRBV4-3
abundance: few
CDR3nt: TGCGCCAGCAGCCAAGAAGGAGGGGGGAGATATGGCTACACCTTC
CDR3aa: CASSQEGGGRYGYTF

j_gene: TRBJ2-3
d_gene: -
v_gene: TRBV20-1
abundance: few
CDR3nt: TGCAGTGCGCCCCCTTTGGGGGAGTTTACAGATACGCAGTATTTT
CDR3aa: CSAPPLGEFTDTQYF

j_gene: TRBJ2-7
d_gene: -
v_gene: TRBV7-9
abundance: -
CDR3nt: TGTGCCAGCAGCGACGCGGACTACCTCCACGAGCAGTACTTC
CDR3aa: CASSDADYLHEQYF

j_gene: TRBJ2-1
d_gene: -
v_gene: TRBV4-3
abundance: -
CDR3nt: TGCGCCAGCAGCCAAAGACCCCATTTAGCGGACACCTACAATGAGCAGTTCTTC
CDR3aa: CASSQRPHLADTYNEQFF

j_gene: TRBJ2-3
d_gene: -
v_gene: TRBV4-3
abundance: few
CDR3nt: TGCGCCACCGCGGTTGGGAGGACCACAGATACGCAGTATTTT
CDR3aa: CATAVGRTTDTQYF

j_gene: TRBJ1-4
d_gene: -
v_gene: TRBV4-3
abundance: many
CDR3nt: TGCGCCAGCAGCCGATTGGGAGAAAAACTGTTTTTT
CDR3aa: CASSRLGEKLFF

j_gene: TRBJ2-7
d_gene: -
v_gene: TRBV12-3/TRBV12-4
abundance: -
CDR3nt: TGTGCCAGCAACCCTCGCGGGCAGGGGACTTACAATGAGCAGTACTTC
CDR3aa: CASNPRGQGTYNEQYF

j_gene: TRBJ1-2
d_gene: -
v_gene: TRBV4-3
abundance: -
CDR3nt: TGCGCCAGCAGCCATCCGACGGAGGCAGGGGTTGGCTACACCTTC
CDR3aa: CASSHPTEAGVGYTF

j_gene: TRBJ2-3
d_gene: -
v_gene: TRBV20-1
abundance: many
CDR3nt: TGCAGCGCCGCGTCGGCTACCGGGTTCACAGATACGCAGTATTTT
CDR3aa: CSAASATGFTDTQYF

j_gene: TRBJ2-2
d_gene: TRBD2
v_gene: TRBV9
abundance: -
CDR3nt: TGTGCCAGCAGCGTAGTGGCGGGGGGGCCTCAAAGAAACACCGGGGAGCTGTTTTTT
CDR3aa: CASSVVAGGPQRNTGELFF

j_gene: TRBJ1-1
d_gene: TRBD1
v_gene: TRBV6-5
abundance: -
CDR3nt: TGTGCCAGCAGTTCACCGGGACAGGGGCAGCACACTGAAGCTTTCTTT
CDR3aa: CASSSPGQGQHTEAFF

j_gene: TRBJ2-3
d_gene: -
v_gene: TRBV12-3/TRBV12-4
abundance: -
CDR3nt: TGTGCCAGCAGTTTACGACTCCCCGCGACTAGCACAGATACGCAGTATTTT
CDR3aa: CASSLRLPATSTDTQYF

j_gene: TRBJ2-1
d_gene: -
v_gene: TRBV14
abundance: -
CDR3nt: TGTGCCAGCAGCCACCTTTACCATGAGCAGTTCTTC
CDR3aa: CASSHLYHEQFF

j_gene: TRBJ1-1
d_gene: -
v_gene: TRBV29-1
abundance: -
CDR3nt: TGCAGCGCGCTAGGAACCGATTATGCGGCTTTCTTT
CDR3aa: CSALGTDYAAFF

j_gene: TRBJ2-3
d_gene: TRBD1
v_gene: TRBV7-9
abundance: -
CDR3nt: TGTGCCAGCAGCCGTACGAAGGGACAGAGCACAGATACGCAGTATTTT
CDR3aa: CASSRTKGQSTDTQYF

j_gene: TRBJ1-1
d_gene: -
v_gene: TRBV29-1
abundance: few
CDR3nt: TGCAGCGTTGAATACGCCATAGAAGCTTTCTTT
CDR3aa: CSVEYAIEAFF

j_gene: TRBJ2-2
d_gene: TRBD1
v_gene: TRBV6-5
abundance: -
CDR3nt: TGTGCCAGCACCCACAGGGGAACCGGGGAGCTGTTTTTT
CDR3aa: CASTHRGTGELFF

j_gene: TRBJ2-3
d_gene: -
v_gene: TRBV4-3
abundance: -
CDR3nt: TGCGCCAGCAGCCAAGATAGGACCACAGATACGCAGTATTTT
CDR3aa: CASSQDRTTDTQYF

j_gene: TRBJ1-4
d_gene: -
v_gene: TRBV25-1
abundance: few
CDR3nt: TGTGCCAGCAGTGTCAGGGAGGCAACTAATGAAAAACTGTTTTTT
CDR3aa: CASSVREATNEKLFF

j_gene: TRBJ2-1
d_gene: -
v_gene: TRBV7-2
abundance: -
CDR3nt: TGTGCCAGCACCGACCTACTCAATGAGCAGTTCTTC
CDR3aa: CASTDLLNEQFF

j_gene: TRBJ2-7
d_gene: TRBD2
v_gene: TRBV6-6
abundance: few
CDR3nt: TGTGCCAGCAGACGACTAGCGGGAGTGTCCTACGAGCAGTACTTC
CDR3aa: CASRRLAGVSYEQYF

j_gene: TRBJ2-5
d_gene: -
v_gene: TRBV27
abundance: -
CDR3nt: TGTGCCAGCAGTTTTAGGGCAGCGCAAGAGACCCAGTACTTC
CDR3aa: CASSFRAAQETQYF

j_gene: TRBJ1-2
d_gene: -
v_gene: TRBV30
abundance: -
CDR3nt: TGTGCCTTGGACTTCTATGGCTACACCTTC
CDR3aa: CALDFYGYTF

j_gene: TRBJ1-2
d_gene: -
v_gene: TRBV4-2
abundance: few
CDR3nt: TGTGCCAGCAGCCAAGAAGCGATGAGTACAGGGAAAGGCTACACCTTC
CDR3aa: CASSQEAMSTGKGYTF

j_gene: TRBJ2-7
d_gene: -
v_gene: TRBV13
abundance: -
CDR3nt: TGTGCCAGCAGCTTAGAGGGGCCATACAATGAGCAGTACTTC
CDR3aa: CASSLEGPYNEQYF

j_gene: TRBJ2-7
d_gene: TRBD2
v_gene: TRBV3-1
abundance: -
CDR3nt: TGTGCCAGCAGCCCTATCCCAGCGGGAGCCTACGAGCAGTACTTC
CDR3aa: CASSPIPAGAYEQYF

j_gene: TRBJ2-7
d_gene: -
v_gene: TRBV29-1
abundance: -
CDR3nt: TGCAGCGGGGGGTCTCGCAATGAGCAGTACTTC
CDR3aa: CSGGSRNEQYF

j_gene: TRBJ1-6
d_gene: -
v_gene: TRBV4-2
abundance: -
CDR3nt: TGTGCCAGCAGCCAAGTGGGTGGATTTAATTCACCCCTCCACTTT
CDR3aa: CASSQVGGFNSPLHF

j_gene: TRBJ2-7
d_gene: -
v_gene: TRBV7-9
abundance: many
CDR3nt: TGTGCCAGCAGCTCGCGAATTTCCTACGAGCAGTACTTC
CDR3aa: CASSSRISYEQYF

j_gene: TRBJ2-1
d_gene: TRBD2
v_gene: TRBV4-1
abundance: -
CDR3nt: TGCGCCAGCAGCCAAGGTCCTAGCGGGGGTTACAGCTCCTACAATGAGCAGTTCTTC
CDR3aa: CASSQGPSGGYSSYNEQFF

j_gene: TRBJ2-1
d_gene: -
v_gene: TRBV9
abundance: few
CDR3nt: TGTGCCAGCAGCTTCTCCGACAGGAGCTCCTACAATGAGCAGTTCTTC
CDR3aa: CASSFSDRSSYNEQFF

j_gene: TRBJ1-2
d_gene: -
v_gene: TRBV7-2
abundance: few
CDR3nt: TGTGCCAGCAGCTTAGGGGAGGCAGCCTATGGCTACACCTTC
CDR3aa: CASSLGEAAYGYTF

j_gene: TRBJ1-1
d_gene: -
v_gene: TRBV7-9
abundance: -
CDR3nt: TGTGCCAGCAGCGTTAACCCCGCGCGAGACACTGAAGCTTTCTTT
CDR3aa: CASSVNPARDTEAFF

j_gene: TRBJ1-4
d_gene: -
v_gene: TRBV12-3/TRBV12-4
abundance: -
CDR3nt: TGTGCCAGCAGTCCCGGTTCGGGGCCGTGGGAAAAACTGTTTTTT
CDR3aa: CASSPGSGPWEKLFF

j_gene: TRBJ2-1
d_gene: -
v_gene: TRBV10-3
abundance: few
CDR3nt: TGTGCCATCAGTGAGGGGAGTATCTACAATGAGCAGTTCTTC
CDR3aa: CAISEGSIYNEQFF

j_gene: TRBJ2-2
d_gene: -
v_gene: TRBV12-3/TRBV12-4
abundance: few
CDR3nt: TGTGCCAGCAGCGGTAACAGGAACACCGGGGAGCTGTTTTTT
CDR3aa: CASSGNRNTGELFF